In its sample, the clone carrying this TCR beta chain was seen once. The target antigen is unknown. CDR1 GTSNPN and CDR2 SVGIG come from the germline V gene (reference sequence). V dropped 2 bases and J dropped 0 bases, with 17 bases sitting between them. The CDR3 is made up of 17 amino acids. This entry is derived from a study of radiation and T cells in renal cell carcinoma. Study details: Nephrectomy followed 15 Gy stereotactic body radiation by 4 weeks. General study findings and limits: In blood, top tumor clones expanded by 2 weeks, shrinking by 4.

Time point denoted: blood 2 weeks post-SBRT. Treatment noted: 15 Gy SBRT to primary tumor, nephrectomy 4 weeks later. Serial blood draws occurred at baseline and 2 and 4 weeks post-SBRT. Method: immunoSEQ multiplex PCR; TCRdb's copy keeps in-frame clones and lacks some. Of some 120,000 clones in the sample, roughly four fifths were seen once. The source is a woman aged 55-75 years with renal cell carcinoma. The material was blood, obtained from a patient whose treatment included radiotherapy and nephrectomy. This chain joins TRBV30 and TRBJ1-5, with D possibly matching TRBD1 (6 bases). CDR3 sequence reads: CAWSPGTLVYSNQPQHF. The CDR3 nucleotides are TGTGCCTGGAGTCCCGGGACACTAGTCTATAGCAATCAGCCCCAGCATTTT.